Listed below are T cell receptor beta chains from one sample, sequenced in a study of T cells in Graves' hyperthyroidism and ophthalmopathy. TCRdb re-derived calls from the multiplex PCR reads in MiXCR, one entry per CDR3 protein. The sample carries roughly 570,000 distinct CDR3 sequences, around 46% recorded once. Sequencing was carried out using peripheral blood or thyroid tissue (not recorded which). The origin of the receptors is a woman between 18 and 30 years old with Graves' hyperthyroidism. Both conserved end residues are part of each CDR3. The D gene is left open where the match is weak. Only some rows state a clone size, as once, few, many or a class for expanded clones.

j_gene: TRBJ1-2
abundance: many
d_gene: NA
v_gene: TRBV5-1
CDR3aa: CASSLDRVDYGYTF
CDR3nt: TGCGCCAGCAGCTTGGACAGGGTGGACTATGGCTACACCTTC

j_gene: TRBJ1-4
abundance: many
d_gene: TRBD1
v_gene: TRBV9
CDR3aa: CASSVGGQGATNEKLFF
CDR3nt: TGTGCCAGCAGCGTAGGAGGACAGGGGGCAACTAATGAAAAACTGTTTTTT

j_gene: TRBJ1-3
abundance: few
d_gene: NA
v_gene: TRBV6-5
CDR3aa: CASSYLYRSSGNTIYF
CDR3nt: TGTGCCAGCAGTTACCTCTACAGGAGCTCTGGAAACACCATATATTTT

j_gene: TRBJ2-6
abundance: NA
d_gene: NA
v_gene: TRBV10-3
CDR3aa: CAISEGANVLTF
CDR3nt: TGTGCCATCAGTGAAGGGGCCAACGTCCTGACTTTC

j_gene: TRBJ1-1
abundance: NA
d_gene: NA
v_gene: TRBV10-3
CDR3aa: CAISESGPEAFF
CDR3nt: TGTGCCATCAGTGAGTCAGGCCCTGAAGCTTTCTTT

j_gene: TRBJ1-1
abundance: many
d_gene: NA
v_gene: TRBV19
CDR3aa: CASIPTFAAGWNTEAFF
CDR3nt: TGTGCCAGTATCCCCACATTCGCAGCCGGCTGGAACACTGAAGCTTTCTTT

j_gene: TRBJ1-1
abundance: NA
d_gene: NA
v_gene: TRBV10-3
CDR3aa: CAISESAKGEAFF
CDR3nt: TGTGCCATCAGTGAGTCGGCAAAGGGGGAAGCTTTCTTT

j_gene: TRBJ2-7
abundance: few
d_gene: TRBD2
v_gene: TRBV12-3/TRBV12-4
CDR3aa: CASSLEGLAVGRYEQYF
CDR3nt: TGTGCCAGCAGTTTAGAGGGACTAGCGGTAGGTCGGTACGAGCAGTACTTC

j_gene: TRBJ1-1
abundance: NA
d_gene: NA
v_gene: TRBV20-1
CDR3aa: CSARGTVGEAFF
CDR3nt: TGCAGTGCTAGAGGGACAGTTGGTGAAGCTTTCTTT

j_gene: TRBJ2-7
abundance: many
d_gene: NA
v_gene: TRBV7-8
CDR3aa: CASSLALNRGPYVYEQYF
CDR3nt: TGTGCCAGCAGCTTAGCGTTGAATAGGGGCCCCTACGTCTACGAGCAGTACTTC

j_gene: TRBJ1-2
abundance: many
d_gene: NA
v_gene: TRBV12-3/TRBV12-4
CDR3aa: CASSFRKAPNYGYTF
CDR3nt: TGTGCCAGCAGTTTCCGGAAAGCCCCTAACTATGGCTACACCTTC

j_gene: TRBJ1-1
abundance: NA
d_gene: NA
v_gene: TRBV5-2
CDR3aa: CASTIYQAFF
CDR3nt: TGTGCCAGCACAATTTATCAAGCTTTCTTT

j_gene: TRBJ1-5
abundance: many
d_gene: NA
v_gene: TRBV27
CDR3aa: CASSEAGLVHF
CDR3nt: TGTGCCAGCAGCGAAGCAGGTTTAGTGCATTTT

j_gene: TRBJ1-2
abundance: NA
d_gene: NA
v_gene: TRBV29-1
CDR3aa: CSFDGGYGYTF
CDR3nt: TGCAGCTTCGACGGGGGGTATGGCTACACCTTC

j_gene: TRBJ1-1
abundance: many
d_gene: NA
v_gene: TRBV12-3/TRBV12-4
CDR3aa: CASNWGRTRTRNTEAFF
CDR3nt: TGTGCCAGCAATTGGGGGAGAACAAGGACGAGGAACACTGAAGCTTTCTTT

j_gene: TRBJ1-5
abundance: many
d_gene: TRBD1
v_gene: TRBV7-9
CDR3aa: CASGQGTTGQPQHF
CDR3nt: TGTGCCAGCGGACAGGGGACGACAGGACAGCCCCAGCATTTT

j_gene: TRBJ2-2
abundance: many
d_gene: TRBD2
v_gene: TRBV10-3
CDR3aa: CAISDAGLAGEATGELFF
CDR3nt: TGTGCCATCAGTGATGCCGGACTAGCGGGAGAGGCCACCGGGGAGCTGTTTTTT

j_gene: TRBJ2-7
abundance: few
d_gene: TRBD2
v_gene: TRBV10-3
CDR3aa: CAMRAGDIIDEQYF
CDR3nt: TGTGCCATGAGAGCGGGAGATATCATCGACGAGCAGTACTTC

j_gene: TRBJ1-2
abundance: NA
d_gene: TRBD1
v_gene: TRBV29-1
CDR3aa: CSAGTGDYGYTF
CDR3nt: TGCAGCGCCGGGACAGGGGACTATGGCTACACCTTC

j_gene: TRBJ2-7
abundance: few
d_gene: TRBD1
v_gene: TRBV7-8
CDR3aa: CASSPARTGTSYEQYF
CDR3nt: TGTGCCAGCAGCCCAGCCCGGACAGGGACCTCCTACGAGCAGTACTTC

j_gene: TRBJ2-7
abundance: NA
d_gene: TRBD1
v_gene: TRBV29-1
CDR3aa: CSVEPSGQNYEQHF
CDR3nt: TGCAGCGTCGAGCCCTCGGGACAGAACTACGAGCAGCACTTC

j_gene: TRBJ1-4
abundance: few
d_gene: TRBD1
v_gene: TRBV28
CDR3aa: CASSSPRTGRGEKLFF
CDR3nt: TGTGCCAGCAGTTCACCCAGGACAGGGCGCGGTGAAAAACTGTTTTTT

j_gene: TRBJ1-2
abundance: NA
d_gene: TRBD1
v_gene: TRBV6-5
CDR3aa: CASSYKGTGGYGYTF
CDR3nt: TGTGCCAGCAGTTATAAAGGGACAGGGGGCTATGGCTACACCTTC

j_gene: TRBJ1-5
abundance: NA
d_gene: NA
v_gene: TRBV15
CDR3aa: CATSSLQGSQPQHF
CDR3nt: TGTGCCACCAGCAGCCTCCAGGGTAGTCAACCCCAGCATTTT

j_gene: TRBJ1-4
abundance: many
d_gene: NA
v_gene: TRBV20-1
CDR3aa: CSARDDLWGTSNEKLFF
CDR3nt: TGCAGTGCTAGAGATGACCTGTGGGGCACCTCTAATGAAAAACTGTTTTTT

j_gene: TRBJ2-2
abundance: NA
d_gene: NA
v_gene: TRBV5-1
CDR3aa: CASSGGLFF
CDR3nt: TGCGCCAGCAGCGGAGGACTGTTTTTT

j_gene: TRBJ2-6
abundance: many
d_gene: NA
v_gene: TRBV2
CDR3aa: CASSDFGGSGFGANVLTF
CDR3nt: TGTGCCAGCAGTGATTTTGGGGGATCGGGCTTTGGGGCCAACGTCCTGACTTTC

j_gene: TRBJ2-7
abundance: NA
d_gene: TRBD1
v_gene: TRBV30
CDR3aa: CAWSVRTGTGGDEQYF
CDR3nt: TGTGCCTGGAGTGTAAGGACCGGGACAGGGGGCGATGAGCAGTACTTC

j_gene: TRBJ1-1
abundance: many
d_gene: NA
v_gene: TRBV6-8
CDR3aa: CASIGWGKWAEAFF
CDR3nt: TGTGCCAGCATCGGGTGGGGAAAGTGGGCTGAAGCTTTCTTT

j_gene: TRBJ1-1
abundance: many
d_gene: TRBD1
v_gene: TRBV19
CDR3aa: CASSVDRILNTEAFF
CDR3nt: TGTGCCAGTAGTGTGGACAGGATACTGAACACTGAAGCTTTCTTT